These 22 T cell receptor beta chains share one sample of origin, sequenced in a study of blood T cell repertoires in COVID-19. Sequencing was performed with immunoSEQ multiplex PCR; in TCRdb, only in-frame clones are kept and a portion is missing. Of roughly 570,000 clones in the sample, 85% to 90% were seen once. Sequenced: peripheral blood. The receptor source for this set is a woman in her forties or fifties with COVID-19, enrolled during active disease.

The rearrangement uses TRBV5-6 and TRBJ2-3; 9 bases map to TRBD1. Germline values: CDR1 SGHDT, CDR2 YYEEEE. This CDR3 is built from 17 residues. Germline trimming cut 1 base from V and 5 bases from J; bases unmatched to any gene: 11. The CDR3 DNA reads as TGTGCCAGCAGCTTGCCTTTTACAGGGGGCACCGGAGATACGCAGTATTTT. Translated, it gives CASSLPFTGGTGDTQYF.

The chain combines TRBV6-5 with TRBJ1-1; D may be TRBD1 (6 bases). The V gene's germline CDR1 is MNHEY and CDR2 SVGAGI. The CDR3 runs to 14 residues. V gave up 5 bases and J gave up 5 bases, with 15 bases separating them. The CDR3 sequence is CASSPRRQGTEAFF. The CDR3, as DNA: TGTGCCAGCAGTCCGCGAAGGCAGGGGACTGAAGCTTTCTTT.

This rearrangement joins TRBV5-6 to TRBJ1-3; D is possibly TRBD1 (6 bases). The ends were cut back, 3 bases at V and 7 bases at J, with 14 bases in the middle. CDR1 SGHDT and CDR2 YYEEEE come from the germline V gene. CDR3 size: 14 residues. CDR3 nucleotides: TGTGCCAGCAGCTCCCGGACAGTGCGGAACACCATATATTTT. This gives the protein CASSSRTVRNTIYF.

The rearrangement joins TRBV12-3 or TRBV12-4 to TRBJ2-1, with a possible D match to TRBD1 (6 bases). Trimming left V 5 bases short and J 8 bases short, with 13 bases between. The CDR3 loop spans 13 amino acids. CDR3 sequence: CASSPYRAYEQFF. CDR3 coding DNA: TGTGCCAGCAGTCCATACAGGGCCTATGAGCAGTTCTTC.

V and J are TRBV27 and TRBJ1-6, with a weak D call TRBD1 (5 bases). The germline V gene encodes CDR1 MNHEY and CDR2 SMNVEV (reference sequence). Trimming stripped 6 bases from V and 0 bases from J, with 15 bases between. This CDR3 has 17 amino acids. The DNA for the CDR3 is TGTGCCAGCAGGGGGCCGGGCGCTAGCTCCTATAATTCACCCCTCCACTTT. This gives the protein CASRGPGASSYNSPLHF.

The J gene is TRBJ1-4, the V gene TRBV5-6, with D possibly TRBD1 on 5 matching bases. The germline CDR1 and CDR2 sequences are SGHDT and YYEEEE. The CDR3 loop spans 15 amino acids. With 4 bases removed from V and 9 bases from J, the gap between germline ends came to 19 bases. CDR3 loop: CASSPWGREGQKLFF. The CDR3 DNA is TGTGCCAGCAGCCCCTGGGGCAGGGAAGGACAAAAACTGTTTTTT.

The chain has TRBV2 and TRBJ2-2; D might be TRBD1 (5 bases). The length of the CDR3 is 14 residues. The germline gives CDR1 SNHLY, CDR2 FYNNEI. V shed 5 bases and J shed 4 bases, with 11 bases lying between them. The CDR3 spells CASSSRQLTGELFF. CDR3 bases: TGTGCCAGCAGTTCCCGACAGCTCACCGGGGAGCTGTTTTTT.

The rearrangement joins TRBV2 to TRBJ2-1, with D perhaps matching TRBD2 (5 bases). The V end lost 6 bases, the J end lost 7 bases, and 13 bases lay between the germline ends. Germline V CDR1 and CDR2: SNHLY, FYNNEI. The CDR3 is 13 residues long. The CDR3 region is CASSDGLGNEQFF. In DNA form, the CDR3 reads TGTGCCAGCAGCGATGGACTTGGGAATGAGCAGTTCTTC.

The chain couples TRBV5-1 to TRBJ2-3; maybe TRBD2 (5 bases). The CDR3 runs 14 residues. The V gene's germline CDR1 is SGHRS and CDR2 YFSETQ. V lost 1 base to trimming and J lost 8 bases, with 14 bases between them. The CDR3 DNA sequence: TGCGCCAGCAGCTTGCGTCTAGCCGACGGTACGCAGTATTTT. Translated: CASSLRLADGTQYF.

A single count supports this clone. V and J are TRBV7-9 and TRBJ1-2; 7 bases agree with TRBD1. Losses at the gene ends were 5 bases for V and 4 bases for J; bases not matched to a gene: 7. CDR1 and CDR2 (germline): SEHNR, FQNEAQ (reference sequence). CDR3 length equals 14 residues. CDR3 in amino acids: CASSPPGQLYGYTF. CDR3 in DNA: TGTGCCAGCAGCCCACCGGGACAGCTCTATGGCTACACCTTC.

In the case of this clone: In the same sample, other DNA sequences code for this CDR3. V usage is TRBV2 and J usage is TRBJ1-5, with unresolved D. Germline CDR1 SNHLY, CDR2 FYNNEI. V lost 3 bases and J 0 bases, leaving 3 bases between the germline ends. The CDR3 consists of 13 residues. The CDR3 loop is CASSESSNQPQHF. The CDR3 DNA reads as TGTGCCAGCAGTGAGAGTAGCAATCAGCCCCAGCATTTT.

A note on this clone: Within the sample, other DNA sequences also encode this same CDR3. The gene calls are TRBV5-1 and TRBJ2-7, with a tentative D call TRBD1 (6 bases). Trimming removed 0 bases from V and 2 bases from J, with 12 bases in between. CDR3 length: 15 residues. Germline loops: CDR1 SGHRS, CDR2 YFSETQ. In DNA, the CDR3 is TGCGCCAGCAGCTTGGTAGGGGGTGGAACCTACGAGCAGTACTTC. This codes for CASSLVGGGTYEQYF. Filled out from reference TRBV5-1 and TRBJ2-7, the complete variable domain reads KAGVTQTPRYLIKTRGQQVTLSCSPISGHRSVSWYQQTPGQGLQFLFEYFSETQRNKGNFPGRFSGRQFSNSRSEMNVSTLELGDSALYLCASSLVGGGTYEQYFGPGTRLTVT.

This chain joins TRBV9 and TRBJ2-2; 7 bases are shared with TRBD2. V lost 5 bases and J lost 7; bases outside the gene matches: 8. Germline V gene sequence: CDR1 SGDLS, CDR2 YYNGEE. The CDR3 length is 14 residues. The CDR3 sequence is CASRPSGELGELFF. As DNA, the CDR3 is TGTGCCAGCAGACCCAGCGGGGAGCTCGGGGAGCTGTTTTTT.

The V call is TRBV7-9, the J call TRBJ1-1; D may be TRBD1 (5 bases). Germline-derived CDR1 and CDR2 are SEHNR and FQNEAQ (reference sequence). V lost 5 bases and J 10 bases, leaving 17 bases between the germline ends. This CDR3 has 13 amino acids. This CDR3 is CASSPIFQGGAFF. Written as DNA, the CDR3 is TGTGCCAGCAGCCCCATTTTTCAGGGCGGAGCTTTCTTT. The entire variable domain, with the rest obtained from reference TRBV7-9 and TRBJ1-1, is as follows: DTGVSQNPRHKITKRGQNVTFRCDPISEHNRLYWYRQTLGQGPEFLTYFQNEAQLEKSRLLSDRFSAERPKGSFSTLEIQRTEQGDSAMYLCASSPIFQGGAFFGQGTRLTVV.

J is TRBJ1-1 and V is TRBV2, with D possibly being TRBD1 (5 bases). Germline assignment: CDR1 SNHLY and CDR2 FYNNEI. The V end lost 5 bases, the J end lost 0 bases, and 13 bases lay between the germline ends. The CDR3 has 15 residues. CDR3 DNA sequence: TGTGCCAGCAGTACCGGACATATCATGAACACTGAAGCTTTCTTT. Translating gives CASSTGHIMNTEAFF.

The rearrangement links TRBV5-1 to TRBJ2-1; 7 positions agree with TRBD1. Germline V gene lookup returns CDR1 SGHRS and CDR2 YFSETQ. The CDR3 sequence is 14 residues long. V lost 4 bases to trimming and J lost 4 bases; unmatched junction nucleotides: 5. The chain's CDR3 is CASSRRDSYNEQFF. CDR3 bases: TGCGCCAGCAGCCGCCGGGACAGTTACAATGAGCAGTTCTTC.

V and J are TRBV11-2 and TRBJ2-2; the D gene is possibly TRBD1 (6 bases). The V end was cut by 3 bases, the J end by 7 bases, with 9 bases between. Looked up from germline, CDR1 is SGHAT and CDR2 is FQNNGV. The CDR3 has 13 residues. This chain's CDR3 is CASSLLGGGELFF. CDR3 sequence (DNA): TGTGCCAGCAGCTTGTTAGGGGGCGGGGAGCTGTTTTTT.

The rearrangement uses TRBV6-5 and TRBJ2-6; D unresolved. V gave up 7 bases and J gave up 3 bases, with 13 bases separating them. Germline V gene data show CDR1 as MNHEY and CDR2 as SVGAGI. CDR3 length: 15 amino acids. The CDR3 here is CASKVATGGANVLTF. CDR3 coding DNA: TGTGCCAGCAAAGTAGCCACGGGTGGGGCCAACGTCCTGACTTTC.

With respect to this clone: Relative to the germline gene, one junction end is altered; a read error may explain this. The V call is TRBV5-5, the J call TRBJ2-7, with 7 bases lining up with TRBD1. The CDR3 has 12 residues. Germline V CDR1 and CDR2: SGHKS, YYEKEE (reference sequence). CDR3 sequence reads: CASSLGQWEQYF. CDR3 nucleotide sequence: TGTGCCAGCAGTTTGGGACAGTGGGAGCAGTACTTC. The variable domain in full, completed from reference TRBV5-5 and TRBJ2-7, reads DAGVTQSPTHLIKTRGQQVTLRCSPISGHKSVSWYQQVLGQGPQFIFQYYEKEERGRGNFPDRFSARQFPNYSSELNVNALLLGDSALYLCASSLGQWEQYFGPGTRLTVT.

The chain couples TRBV15 to TRBJ1-2; D remains unclear. Germline CDR1 reads LNHNV; CDR2 reads YYDKDF (reference sequence). V was shortened by 0 bases and J by 8 bases, with 16 bases between the two germline ends. This CDR3 is 15 amino acids long. The CDR3 spells CATSRDRRRVIGYTF. Here the CDR3 DNA reads TGTGCCACCAGCAGAGATCGACGGAGGGTCATCGGCTACACCTTC.

The chain has TRBV9 and TRBJ1-1; D is undetermined. The germline gives CDR1 SGDLS, CDR2 YYNGEE. Trimming removed 0 bases at V and 0 bases at J, with 9 bases between. The CDR3 consists of 15 residues. The CDR3 nucleotides are TGTGCCAGCAGCGTAGGGTGGGCAGTGAACACTGAAGCTTTCTTT. Amino acid sequence: CASSVGWAVNTEAFF.

This chain joins TRBV6-2 or TRBV6-3 and TRBJ1-5; a weak D match, TRBD1 (5 bases). Trimming removed 5 bases at V and 2 bases at J, with 10 bases between. The length of the CDR3 is 14 residues. Looked up from germline, CDR1 is MNHEY and CDR2 is SVGEGT. This chain's CDR3 is CASSPGLGNQPQHF. The CDR3 DNA sequence: TGTGCCAGCAGTCCAGGGTTGGGCAATCAGCCCCAGCATTTT.